The 26 T cell receptor beta chains below were found in one sample sequenced in a study of cytomegalovirus exposure and HLA in healthy donors (dated 2017 in TCRdb). Receptor amplification or capture employed the immunoSEQ multiplex PCR assay. The multiplex PCR relied on a mix of 60 forward primers for TCR Vbeta segments and 13 reverse primers for TCR Jbeta segments. In TCRdb, the immuneACCESS table is reduced to in-frame sequences with V and J assigned. These tables do not hold every clone; where another copy was compared, an unresolved V gene accounts for under half, and the others remain unexplained. For this sample the table gives 180,000 or so clones, of which about 77% were detected only once. The ten largest clones take up under 2.5% of the sample. Sequencing was carried out using PBMCs. These receptors all come from a woman aged 25 to 39 in good health and CMV-seropositive.

This chain joins TRBV30 and TRBJ1-6; 7 positions agree with TRBD1. This CDR3 contains 13 residues. Germline-derived CDR1 and CDR2 are GTSNPN and SVGIG (reference sequence). Trimming removed 6 bases from V and 4 bases from J; junction bases left unmatched: 3. The CDR3 here is CACRDSYNSPLHF. The CDR3 DNA sequence: TGTGCCTGCCGGGACAGTTATAATTCACCCCTCCACTTT.

The V gene is TRBV5-6, the J gene TRBJ1-4; D gene unclear. CDR3 size: 12 residues. The germline V gene encodes CDR1 SGHDT and CDR2 YYEEEE. Trimming removed 2 bases from V and 8 bases from J, with 7 bases in between. CDR3 region: CASSFSREKLFF. CDR3 bases: TGTGCCAGCAGCTTTTCACGGGAAAAACTGTTTTTT.

The rearrangement uses TRBV7-9 and TRBJ1-4; 8 bases map to TRBD1. Germline trimming cut 3 bases from V and 6 bases from J; bases unmatched to any gene: 3. The CDR3 spans 14 residues. The germline gives CDR1 SEHNR, CDR2 FQNEAQ (reference sequence). The CDR3 loop is CASSFGQGDEKLFF. CDR3 sequence (DNA): TGTGCCAGCAGCTTTGGACAGGGAGATGAAAAACTGTTTTTT. The full variable domain, in which reference TRBV7-9 and TRBJ1-4 provide the parts outside the CDR3, is DTGVSQNPRHKITKRGQNVTFRCDPISEHNRLYWYRQTLGQGPEFLTYFQNEAQLEKSRLLSDRFSAERPKGSFSTLEIQRTEQGDSAMYLCASSFGQGDEKLFFGSGTQLSVL.

The rearrangement joins TRBV2 to TRBJ2-3, with 10 bases fitting TRBD2. V gave up 7 bases and J gave up 1 base; unmatched junction bases: 2. This CDR3 region has 14 residues. The germline CDR1 and CDR2 sequences are SNHLY and FYNNEI. CDR3 in amino acids: CASTLAGGTDTQYF. CDR3 DNA: TGTGCCAGCACCCTAGCGGGGGGCACAGATACGCAGTATTTT.

The rearrangement uses TRBV6-6 and TRBJ2-5; the match to TRBD1 covers 9 bases. Germline values: CDR1 MNHNY, CDR2 SVGAGI (reference sequence). V was clipped by 5 bases and J by 5 bases; unmatched bases: 6. The CDR3 runs 14 residues. For the CDR3, the DNA is TGTGCCAGCAGTGCTACAGGGGGCTGGGAGACCCAGTACTTC. Protein product: CASSATGGWETQYF.

V gene TRBV15 combines with J gene TRBJ2-2; 11 bases line up with TRBD2. Losses at the gene ends were 3 bases for V and 1 base for J; bases not matched to a gene: 10. Germline CDR1 is LNHNV and CDR2 is YYDKDF (reference sequence). The CDR3 sequence is 19 residues long. DNA of the CDR3: TGTGCCACCAGCAGCTCGAACGTACTAGCGGGGGTGAACACCGGGGAGCTGTTTTTT. Its protein is CATSSSNVLAGVNTGELFF.

The chain combines TRBV12-5 with TRBJ1-2; D unresolved. V lost 2 bases and J 8 bases, leaving 12 bases between the germline ends. CDR1 is LGHNT, CDR2 FRNRAP, per germline. This CDR3 spans 13 amino acids. CDR3 in DNA: TGTGCTAGTGGTTTGTGGAGGGCGGGAGGCTACACCTTC. It yields the protein CASGLWRAGGYTF.

This clone has only a few counts. The chain combines TRBV29-1 with TRBJ2-4, with 9 bases aligning to TRBD1. The J segment lost 3 bases and the V segment lost 1 base, leaving 4 bases of the junction unmatched. The CDR3 contains 15 residues. CDR1 SQVTM and CDR2 ANQGSEA come from the germline V gene. The CDR3 bases are TGCAGCGTTGAAGGGGGACAGGGTGTCAAAAACATTCAGTACTTC. As protein: CSVEGGQGVKNIQYF.

The chain employs TRBV19 and TRBJ2-3; D is possibly TRBD1 (6 bases). V lost 3 bases and J 4 bases, leaving 11 bases between the germline ends. This CDR3 contains 14 residues. The V gene's germline CDR1 is LNHDA and CDR2 SQIVND (reference sequence). The CDR3 reads CASSINRAADTQYF. The DNA of the CDR3 is TGTGCCAGTAGTATCAACAGGGCGGCAGATACGCAGTATTTT. The whole variable domain, filled in from reference TRBV19 and TRBJ2-3, reads DGGITQSPKYLFRKEGQNVTLSCEQNLNHDAMYWYRQDPGQGLRLIYYSQIVNDFQKGDIAEGYSVSREKKESFPLTVTSAQKNPTAFYLCASSINRAADTQYFGPGTRLTVL.

V gene TRBV4-3 combines with J gene TRBJ1-3; no firm D call. Trimming cost V 0 bases and J 2 bases, with 11 bases left between them. The CDR3 is made up of 16 amino acids. The germline V gene has CDR1 LGHNA and CDR2 YSLEER. For the CDR3, the DNA is TGCGCCAGCAGCCAAGAAAACTTGACTCCTGGAAACACCATATATTTT. The encoded protein is CASSQENLTPGNTIYF.

The gene calls are TRBV5-1 and TRBJ2-1, with 9 bases fitting TRBD1. Germline-derived CDR1 and CDR2 are SGHRS and YFSETQ. The CDR3 is made up of 15 amino acids. V shed 4 bases, J shed 4 bases, and the junction held 6 bases outside the gene matches. The CDR3 DNA follows: TGCGCCAGCAGCCCGGGACAGGGCGGTTACAATGAGCAGTTCTTC. Translation: CASSPGQGGYNEQFF.

This clone appeared a single time. The CDR3 nucleotides are TGTGCCACCAGGATGGGGCCACCGGCCCTCACCGGGGAGCTGTTTTTT. Encoded protein: CATRMGPPALTGELFF. The chain links TRBV15 to TRBJ2-2, with a possible D match to TRBD1 (5 bases). The V gene lost 6 bases and the J gene lost 4 bases, with 18 bases spanning the gap. In germline, CDR1 is LNHNV, CDR2 YYDKDF (reference sequence). The CDR3 sequence is 16 residues long. Based on the CDR3 plus reference TRBV15 and TRBJ2-2, the full variable domain is DAMVIQNPRYQVTQFGKPVTLSCSQTLNHNVMYWYQQKSSQAPKLLFHYYDKDFNNEADTPDNFQSRRPNTSFCFLDIRSPGLGDTAMYLCATRMGPPALTGELFFGEGSRLTVL.

This clone was seen a handful of times. This chain connects TRBV5-1 to TRBJ2-7, with D possibly being TRBD2 (6 bases). The CDR3 is made up of 14 amino acids. Germline values: CDR1 SGHRS, CDR2 YFSETQ. V lost 0 bases and J 3 bases, leaving 10 bases between the germline ends. The chain's CDR3 is CASSLAAGGYEQYF. CDR3 coding DNA: TGCGCCAGCAGCTTGGCAGCCGGGGGCTACGAGCAGTACTTC.

V usage is TRBV27 and J usage is TRBJ2-5; 7 nucleotides agree with TRBD2. The DNA end is a closer match to TRBJ2-7, so the J assignment may be wrong. Germline lookup yields CDR1 MNHEY and CDR2 SMNVEV (reference sequence). The CDR3 has 14 amino acids. The CDR3 DNA follows: TGTGCCAGCACCTCGCGCCGGGGGGCCTACGAGCAGTACTTC. The encoded protein is CASTSRRGAYEQYF.

The chain combines TRBV5-6 with TRBJ1-3, with 10 bases matching TRBD1. V dropped 1 base and J dropped 4; count of bases not matched to a gene: 11. CDR1 and CDR2 (germline): SGHDT, YYEEEE. The CDR3 is made up of 18 amino acids. The CDR3 region is CASSLYGTGVLGGNTIYF. CDR3 nucleotide sequence: TGTGCCAGCAGCTTGTATGGGACAGGGGTTCTTGGAGGAAACACCATATATTTT.

The chain has TRBV4-3 and TRBJ2-1; a possible D gene is TRBD2 (6 bases). Between the trimmed V and J ends, which lost 0 bases and 13 bases, there was a span of 10 bases. The CDR3 sequence is 12 residues long. Germline CDR1 and CDR2: LGHNA and YSLEER. The CDR3 coding sequence is TGCGCCAGCAGCCAAGATCCCGGGGGACAGTTCTTC. Translation: CASSQDPGGQFF.

The V gene is TRBV4-3, the J gene TRBJ2-5; TRBD1 matches 7 bases. Germline CDR1 LGHNA, CDR2 YSLEER. The ends lost 3 bases at V and 4 bases at J; junction bases unmatched: 14. The CDR3 is 17 amino acids. The DNA for the CDR3 is TGCGCCAGCAGCCAGCAGGGGGACACGGCAGGGCGAGAGACCCAGTACTTC. This encodes CASSQQGDTAGRETQYF.

The V and J genes are TRBV5-1 and TRBJ1-1; D gene uncertain. CDR1 is SGHRS and CDR2 is YFSETQ in the germline V gene. The CDR3 is made up of 15 amino acids. Trimming removed 0 bases at V and 4 bases at J, with 13 bases between. CDR3 in amino acids: CASSLDAGKSTEAFF. DNA of the CDR3: TGCGCCAGCAGCTTGGATGCGGGAAAGAGCACTGAAGCTTTCTTT.

Here the CDR3 reads CASKGPGVYNEQFF. The CDR3 nucleotides read TGTGCCAGCAAAGGACCCGGGGTCTACAATGAGCAGTTCTTC. This chain connects TRBV2 to TRBJ2-1, with D perhaps matching TRBD2 (5 bases). V gave up 7 bases and J gave up 3 bases, with 13 bases separating them. This CDR3 is 14 amino acids long. Germline CDR1 SNHLY, CDR2 FYNNEI. The complete variable domain, with remaining parts taken from reference TRBV2 and TRBJ2-1, reads EPEVTQTPSHQVTQMGQEVILRCVPISNHLYFYWYRQILGQKVEFLVSFYNNEISEKSEIFDDQFSVERPDGSNFTLKIRSTKLEDSAMYFCASKGPGVYNEQFFGPGTRLTVL.

The rearrangement joins TRBV6-5 to TRBJ1-5, with 7 nucleotides matching TRBD1. Trimming removed 4 bases from V and 4 bases from J; junction bases left unmatched: 10. Germline CDR1 and CDR2: MNHEY and SVGAGI. The CDR3 is 16 amino acids. The CDR3 is CASSSATGVRNQPQHF. CDR3 DNA sequence: TGTGCCAGCAGTTCCGCCACAGGGGTAAGAAATCAGCCCCAGCATTTT.

This clone was observed a handful of times. The chain has TRBV7-6 and TRBJ2-7, with 7 nucleotides matching TRBD1. Per the germline V gene, CDR1 is SGHVS and CDR2 is FNYEAQ. V was pared by 1 base and J by 4 bases, with 7 bases of the junction left unmatched. This CDR3 is built from 15 residues. The chain's CDR3 is CASSLEVGGVYEQYF. The DNA of the CDR3 is TGTGCCAGCAGCTTAGAAGTAGGGGGCGTGTACGAGCAGTACTTC.

This clone is a singleton in its sample. The chain recombines TRBV28 with TRBJ2-4; D possibly corresponds to TRBD2 (5 bases). Trimming removed 6 bases at V and 10 bases at J, with 19 bases between. The CDR3 has 14 amino acids. CDR1 and CDR2 (germline): MDHEN, SYDVKM. The CDR3 spells CASRHLLAGSIQYF. CDR3 DNA: TGTGCCAGCAGACACTTACTTGCGGGTTCGATTCAGTACTTC.

This chain joins TRBV28 and TRBJ1-4; 8 nucleotides agree with TRBD1. This CDR3 region has 16 residues. Germline loops: CDR1 MDHEN, CDR2 SYDVKM. After removal of 2 bases from V and 3 bases from J, the junction contained 5 bases not matched to a gene. The CDR3 DNA follows: TGTGCCAGCAGTTTAATCCTACAGGGGGCTAATGAAAAACTGTTTTTT. It translates to CASSLILQGANEKLFF.

This clone occurred a few times. The V and J genes are TRBV6-1 and TRBJ2-7; no clear D. Germline CDR1 and CDR2: MNHNS and SASEGT. V gave up 1 base and J gave up 4 bases, with 11 bases separating them. CDR3 length equals 14 residues. This chain's CDR3 is CASSEVGEGYEQYF. Written as DNA, the CDR3 is TGTGCCAGCAGTGAAGTCGGAGAAGGTTACGAGCAGTACTTC.

The chain uses TRBV25-1 and TRBJ2-7; 8 nucleotides align to TRBD2. The germline V gene has CDR1 MGHDK and CDR2 SYGVNS. Trimming removed 5 bases from V and 1 base from J; junction bases left unmatched: 4. The CDR3 spans 14 residues. The CDR3 reads CASSPTGGSYEQYF. CDR3 sequence (DNA): TGTGCCAGCAGTCCAACGGGGGGGTCCTACGAGCAGTACTTC.

The chain couples TRBV5-6 to TRBJ1-1; weak D call: TRBD1 (6 bases). The germline V and J ends were trimmed by 0 bases and 5 bases, with 8 bases remaining between them. The length of the CDR3 is 13 residues. Germline CDR1 and CDR2: SGHDT and YYEEEE. The DNA for the CDR3 is TGTGCCAGCAGCTTGGAAAGGGGGACTGAAGCTTTCTTT. Translation: CASSLERGTEAFF. Full variable domain (missing parts from reference TRBV5-6 and TRBJ1-1): DAGVTQSPTHLIKTRGQQVTLRCSPKSGHDTVSWYQQALGQGPQFIFQYYEEEERQRGNFPDRFSGHQFPNYSSELNVNALLLGDSALYLCASSLERGTEAFFGQGTRLTVV.